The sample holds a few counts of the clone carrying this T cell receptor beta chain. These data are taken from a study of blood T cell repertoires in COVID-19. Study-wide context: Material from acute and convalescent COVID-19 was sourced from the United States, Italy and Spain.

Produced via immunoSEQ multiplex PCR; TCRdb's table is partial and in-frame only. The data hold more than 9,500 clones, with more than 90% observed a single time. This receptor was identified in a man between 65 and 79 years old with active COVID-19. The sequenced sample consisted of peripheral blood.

The CDR3 coding sequence is TGTGCCAGCAGCGGACTGGCGGGGAATCAGCCCCAGCATTTT. Its translation is CASSGLAGNQPQHF. The chain recombines TRBV6-5 with TRBJ1-5; D unclear. Germline V gives CDR1 MNHEY, CDR2 SVGAGI. V lost 6 bases and J 4 bases, leaving 13 bases between the germline ends. This CDR3 spans 14 amino acids.